Listed here is a single TCR beta chain. RNA amounts of about 0.5 to 1 ug underwent reverse transcription with random hexamers. Amplification of TCR beta CDR3 spanned 54 Vbeta and 13 Jbeta via immunoSEQ multiplex PCR. TCRdb reanalysed the immunoSEQ multiplex PCR reads using MiXCR and keeps one entry per CDR3 protein. Here the sample spans 150,000 to 200,000 distinct CDR3 sequences, 85% to 95% being singletons. The sample originates from a study of CD8 T cells in Susac syndrome. Healthy donors served as the controls. They were matched for age and sex. Negative magnetic isolation gave CD8+ and CD4+ cells; FACS enriched CD8+ TEMRA. Germline V CDR1 and CDR2: MNHNS, SASEGT. The ends lost 5 bases at V and 4 bases at J; junction bases unmatched: 4. This CDR3 spans 13 amino acids.

Sequences were obtained from CD4+ T cells from PBMCs. The clonotype was recovered from a human donor in good health. V gene TRBV6-1 combines with J gene TRBJ2-5; TRBD2 matches at 7 bases. The CDR3 reads CASSREGGETQYF. The DNA of the CDR3 is TGTGCCAGCAGTAGGGAGGGTGGAGAGACCCAGTACTTC.